The rows below give T cell receptor beta chains drawn from one sample of a study of T cell changes during pregnancy in multiple sclerosis. Here immunoSEQ multiplex PCR was the method, and the copy in TCRdb shows in-frame clones only, minus some. The data contain roughly 35,000 clones, 92% of them seen just once; the ten biggest clones take up 0.45% to 0.5%. The sequences come from CD4+ T cells from peripheral blood mononuclear cells, collected after pregnancy. The receptors were gathered from a female donor with multiple sclerosis, enrolled in a pregnancy study. Both conserved end residues are part of each CDR3. D genes are given only for firm matches. Some rows have no size entry. The others give once, few or many, or a class for an expanded clone.

D gene,clone size,V gene,J gene,CDR3 DNA,CDR3 protein
-,-,TRBV9,TRBJ2-1,TGTGCCAGCAGCGTAGGACAGGTCGGCTCCTACAATGAGCAGTTCTTC,CASSVGQVGSYNEQFF
TRBD1,-,TRBV5-1,TRBJ2-5,TGCGCCAGCAGCTTGGCCGGGACAGATAAGAGAGGGGGAACCCAGTACTTC,CASSLAGTDKRGGTQYF
-,few,TRBV10-1,TRBJ1-2,TGCGCCAGCAGTGTAGCAGGCTACACCTTC,CASSVAGYTF
-,-,TRBV7-2,TRBJ2-2,TGTGCCAGCAGCTTATCGAGGCGGGGGAACACCGGGGAGCTGTTTTTT,CASSLSRRGNTGELFF
-,-,TRBV20-1,TRBJ1-1,TGCAGTGCGAAGGGGTTCGCTGAAGCTTTCTTT,CSAKGFAEAFF
-,-,TRBV20-1,TRBJ1-2,TGCAGTGCTAGAGTCGACTATGGCTACACCTTC,CSARVDYGYTF
TRBD2,-,TRBV7-3,TRBJ2-1,TGTGCCAGCAGCCCTAGCGGGTTCAATGAGCAGTTCTTC,CASSPSGFNEQFF
TRBD1,-,TRBV7-9,TRBJ1-1,TGTGCCAGCAGTAAAGGACAGGGAGGGACTGAAGCTTTCTTT,CASSKGQGGTEAFF
-,-,TRBV28,TRBJ1-1,TGTGCCAGCAGTCCGCCGGGGAACACTGAAGCTTTCTTT,CASSPPGNTEAFF
TRBD2,-,TRBV7-2,TRBJ2-3,TGTGCCAGCAGCTTAGGATGGTCTAGCGGGGGGGTGAGCACAGATACGCAGTATTTT,CASSLGWSSGGVSTDTQYF
TRBD1,-,TRBV9,TRBJ1-5,TGTGCCAGCAGCGCCCCGGGACAGGATATTCGGGATCAGCCCCAGCATTTT,CASSAPGQDIRDQPQHF
TRBD1,-,TRBV4-3,TRBJ1-4,TGCGCCAGCAGCCCGGGACAGTTGGATGAAAAACTGTTTTTT,CASSPGQLDEKLFF
TRBD1,-,TRBV18,TRBJ1-2,TGTGCCAGCTCACCACCCCGGGACAGGGCCGGCTATGGCTACACCTTC,CASSPPRDRAGYGYTF
-,-,TRBV7-3,TRBJ2-2,TGTGCCAGCAGCCTTTCCTCTAGCGACCCCGGGGAGCTGTTTTTT,CASSLSSSDPGELFF
-,-,TRBV28,TRBJ1-5,TGTGCCAGCAGTTTTACAGGCTTTAATCAGCCCCAGCATTTT,CASSFTGFNQPQHF
-,-,TRBV20-1,TRBJ2-1,TGCAGTGCTAACAGGGCGGATGAGCAGTTCTTC,CSANRADEQFF
-,-,TRBV30,TRBJ2-6,TGTGCCTGGAGTGATCTAGGGGCGTCTGGGGCCAACGTCCTGACTTTC,CAWSDLGASGANVLTF
TRBD1,-,TRBV6-5,TRBJ2-3,TGTGCCAGCAGTTTCCGGGACAGGGGAGCCACAGATACGCAGTATTTT,CASSFRDRGATDTQYF
-,-,TRBV10-3,TRBJ1-1,TGTGCCATCACCAATTCGGGGGACACTGAAGCTTTCTTT,CAITNSGDTEAFF
-,-,TRBV7-3,TRBJ1-2,TGTGCCAGCAGCCCAGGGGCTATCGGTGGCTACACCTTC,CASSPGAIGGYTF
-,-,TRBV19,TRBJ2-4,TGTGCCAGTAACCCGCGTCTAGCTTTGACCAAAAACATTCAGTACTTC,CASNPRLALTKNIQYF
-,-,TRBV6-1,TRBJ1-5,TGTGCCAGCAGTGAAGGAGGGTTTAGCAATCAGCCCCAGCATTTT,CASSEGGFSNQPQHF
-,-,TRBV21-1,TRBJ2-5,TGTGCCAGCAGTACAGGGGAAGAGACCCAGTACTTC,CASSTGEETQYF
TRBD2,once,TRBV25-1,TRBJ2-7,TGTGCCAGCAGTAAAGCGGGAGTGCACGAGCAGTACTTC,CASSKAGVHEQYF
-,-,TRBV7-7,TRBJ2-5,TGTGCCAGCAGCAACTCCCATATGGAGACCCAGTACTTC,CASSNSHMETQYF
-,once,TRBV5-1,TRBJ2-7,TGCGCCAGCAGCCTTACGGCGGGGAGCTCCTACGAGCAGTACTTC,CASSLTAGSSYEQYF
TRBD1,-,TRBV10-3,TRBJ1-1,TGTGCCATCACTGGGACAGTGAACACTGAAGCTTTCTTT,CAITGTVNTEAFF
-,-,TRBV7-9,TRBJ2-2,TGTGCCAGCAGCTTACTGCGGGCTACCGGGGAGCTGTTTTTT,CASSLLRATGELFF
-,-,TRBV5-6,TRBJ1-2,TGTGCCAGCAGCCCGGGACACCGACCAAACTATGGCTACACCTTC,CASSPGHRPNYGYTF
TRBD2,-,TRBV18,TRBJ2-3,TGTGCCAGCTCGCGGTTTAATAGCGGGGGGGCCGCAGATACGCAGTATTTT,CASSRFNSGGAADTQYF
-,-,TRBV6-6,TRBJ1-2,TGTGCCAGCAGTTACTCTAAGGGGAACTATGGCTACACCTTC,CASSYSKGNYGYTF
-,once,TRBV4-1,TRBJ2-1,TGCGCCAGCAGCCAAGATTGGGCTAGCCTCCGTGAGCAGTTCTTC,CASSQDWASLREQFF
-,-,TRBV18,TRBJ2-2,TGTGCCAGCGCTTCCGGGACATTGAGAACCGGGGAGCTGTTTTTT,CASASGTLRTGELFF
TRBD1,-,TRBV12-5,TRBJ2-7,TGTGCTAGTGGCATGGGACAGGGGACTAACGAGCAGTACTTC,CASGMGQGTNEQYF
-,-,TRBV5-8,TRBJ2-7,TGTGCCAGCAGCTGGGGCTCGCACACACCCCCTTACGAGCAGTACTTC,CASSWGSHTPPYEQYF
-,-,TRBV6-1,TRBJ2-2,TGTGCCAGCAGTGAAGCGACAGGCCGTTCCACCGGGGAGCTGTTTTTT,CASSEATGRSTGELFF
-,once,TRBV5-1,TRBJ2-7,TGCGCCAGCAGCTTGTTCGGGGGATTCATCGAATCCTACGAGCAGTACTTC,CASSLFGGFIESYEQYF
-,-,TRBV6-1,TRBJ1-2,TGTGCCAGCAACGCGGATCCTGGAGGTCTTGGTGGCTACACCTTC,CASNADPGGLGGYTF
-,-,TRBV5-4,TRBJ1-2,TGTGCCAGCAGTTGGGAGGGGCGAGCCTATGGCTACACCTTC,CASSWEGRAYGYTF
TRBD1,-,TRBV2,TRBJ2-6,TGTGCCAGCAGGGGAACCGGGACAGGAACCACAGGCACTGGGGCCAACGTCCTGACTTTC,CASRGTGTGTTGTGANVLTF
-,-,TRBV19,TRBJ1-2,TGTGCCAGTAGTATTGAATCCGGCAGGGTGTCTCGCTATGGCTACACCTTC,CASSIESGRVSRYGYTF
-,-,TRBV9,TRBJ2-3,TGTGCCAGCACTTTGGACCCTGGGGGCCCAGATACGCAGTATTTT,CASTLDPGGPDTQYF
-,-,TRBV18,TRBJ2-5,TGTGCCAGCTCACCGGGCGGGTTGGGAGAGACCCAGTACTTC,CASSPGGLGETQYF
TRBD2,-,TRBV7-6,TRBJ2-1,TGTGCCAGCATCCGAGACGGGGGGTCCTACAATGAGCAGTTCTTC,CASIRDGGSYNEQFF
-,-,TRBV4-2,TRBJ1-6,TGTGCCAGCAGCCAAGACCTGGGGGCTAATAATTCACCCCTCCACTTT,CASSQDLGANNSPLHF